The subject of this entry is one T cell receptor beta chain. These data belong to a study of blood T cell repertoires in COVID-19. Profiling relied on immunoSEQ multiplex PCR, and the TCRdb table lists in-frame clones only, not all of them. The sample carries 350,000 to 450,000 clones, around 87% recorded once. V lost 4 bases, J lost 9 bases, and 9 bases stayed unmatched. The CDR3 covers 14 residues. Germline V CDR1 and CDR2: LGHDT, YNNKEL (reference sequence). This chain joins TRBV3-1 (or the pseudogene TRBV3-2) and TRBJ1-3; 7 nucleotides align to TRBD1. The receptor comes from a middle-aged man in a cohort exposed to, infected with or recovered from COVID-19 (not recorded which). The sample comprised PBMCs or T cells enriched from blood (not recorded which). The CDR3 spells CASSLGQQTGTIYF. The DNA for the CDR3 is TGTGCCAGCAGCCTGGGACAGCAGACGGGCACCATATATTTT.